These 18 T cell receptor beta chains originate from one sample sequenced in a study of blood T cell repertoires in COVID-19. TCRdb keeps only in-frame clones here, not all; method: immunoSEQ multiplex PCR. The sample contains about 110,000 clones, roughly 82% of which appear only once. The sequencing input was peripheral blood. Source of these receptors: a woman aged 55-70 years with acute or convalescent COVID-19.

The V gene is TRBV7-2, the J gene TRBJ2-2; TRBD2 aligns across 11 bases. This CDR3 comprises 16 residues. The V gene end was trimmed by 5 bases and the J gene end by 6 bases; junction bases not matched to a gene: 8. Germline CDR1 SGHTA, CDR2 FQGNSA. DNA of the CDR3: TGTGCCAGCAGCGGAATTAGCGGGGGGGCCGCCGGGGAGCTGTTTTTT. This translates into CASSGISGGAAGELFF.

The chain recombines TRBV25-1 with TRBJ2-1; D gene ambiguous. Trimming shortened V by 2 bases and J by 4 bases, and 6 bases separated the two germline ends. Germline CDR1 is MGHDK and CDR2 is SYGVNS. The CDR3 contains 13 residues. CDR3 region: CASSEPGYNEQFF. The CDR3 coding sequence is TGTGCCAGCAGTGAACCCGGGTACAATGAGCAGTTCTTC.

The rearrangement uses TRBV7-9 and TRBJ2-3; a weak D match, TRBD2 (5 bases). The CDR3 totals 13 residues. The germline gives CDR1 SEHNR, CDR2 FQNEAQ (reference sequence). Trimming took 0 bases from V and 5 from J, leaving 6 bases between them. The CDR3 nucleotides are TGTGCCAGCAGCTTAGCGGGGAGAGATACGCAGTATTTT. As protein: CASSLAGRDTQYF.

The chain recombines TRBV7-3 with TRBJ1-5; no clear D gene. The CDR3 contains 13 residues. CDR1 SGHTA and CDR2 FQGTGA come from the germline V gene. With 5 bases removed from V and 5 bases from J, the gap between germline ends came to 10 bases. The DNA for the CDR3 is TGTGCCAGCAGCCCAGGTCCGGATCAGCCCCAGCATTTT. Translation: CASSPGPDQPQHF. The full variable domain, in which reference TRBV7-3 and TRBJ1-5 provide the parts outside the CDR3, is GAGVSQTPSNKVTEKGKYVELRCDPISGHTALYWYRQSLGQGPEFLIYFQGTGAADDSGLPNDRFFAVRPEGSVSTLKIQRTERGDSAVYLCASSPGPDQPQHFGDGTRLSIL.

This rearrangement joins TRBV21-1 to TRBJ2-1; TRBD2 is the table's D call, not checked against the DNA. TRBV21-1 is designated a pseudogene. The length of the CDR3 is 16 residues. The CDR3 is CASSKGLAGSYNEQFF. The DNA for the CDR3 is TGTGCCAGCAGCAAAGGATTAGCGGGCTCCTACAATGAGCAGTTCTTC.

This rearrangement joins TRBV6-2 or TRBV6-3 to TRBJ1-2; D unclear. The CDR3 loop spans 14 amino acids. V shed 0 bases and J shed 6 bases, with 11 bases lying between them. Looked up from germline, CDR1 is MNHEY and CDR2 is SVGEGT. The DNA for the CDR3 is TGTGCCAGCAGTTACTCGATCAGTGGCCATGGCTACACCTTC. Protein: CASSYSISGHGYTF.

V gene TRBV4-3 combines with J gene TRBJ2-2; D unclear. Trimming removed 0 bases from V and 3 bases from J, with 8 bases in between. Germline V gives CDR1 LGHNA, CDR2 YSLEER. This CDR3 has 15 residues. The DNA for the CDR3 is TGCGCCAGCAGCCAAGATCCTGGAGACACCGGGGAGCTGTTTTTT. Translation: CASSQDPGDTGELFF.

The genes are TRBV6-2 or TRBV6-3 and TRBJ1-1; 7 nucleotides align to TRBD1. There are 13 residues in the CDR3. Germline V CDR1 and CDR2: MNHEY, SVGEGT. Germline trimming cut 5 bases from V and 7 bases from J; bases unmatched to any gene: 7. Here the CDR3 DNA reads TGTGCCAGCAGTCGAGGACAGGAGCTTGAAGCTTTCTTT. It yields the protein CASSRGQELEAFF.

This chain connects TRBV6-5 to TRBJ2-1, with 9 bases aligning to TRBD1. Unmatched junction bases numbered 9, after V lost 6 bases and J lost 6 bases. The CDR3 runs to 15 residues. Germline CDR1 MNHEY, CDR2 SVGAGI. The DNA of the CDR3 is TGTGCCAGCAGGTTTCTGGGACAGGGAATCAATGAGCAGTTCTTC. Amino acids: CASRFLGQGINEQFF.

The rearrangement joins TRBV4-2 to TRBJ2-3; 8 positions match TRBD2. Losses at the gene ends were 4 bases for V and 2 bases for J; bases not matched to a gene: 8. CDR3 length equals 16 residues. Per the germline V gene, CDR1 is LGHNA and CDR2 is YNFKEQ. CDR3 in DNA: TGTGCCAGCAGCCCCGAACAACTAGCGGCCACAGATACGCAGTATTTT. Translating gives CASSPEQLAATDTQYF.

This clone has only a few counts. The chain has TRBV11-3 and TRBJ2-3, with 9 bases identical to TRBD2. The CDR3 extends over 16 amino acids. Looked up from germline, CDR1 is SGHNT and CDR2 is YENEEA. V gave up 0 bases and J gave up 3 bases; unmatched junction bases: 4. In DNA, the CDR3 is TGTGCCAGCAGCTTAGATCCCAGCGGGGGGACAGATACGCAGTATTTT. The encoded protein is CASSLDPSGGTDTQYF.

CDR3 nucleotides: TGTGCCAGCAGCTTTTACTACCCTACTAGCGGGGGGCCCCCAGATACGCAGTATTTT. Translated: CASSFYYPTSGGPPDTQYF. The rearrangement joins TRBV7-3 to TRBJ2-3, with 12 bases identical to TRBD2. Germline values: CDR1 SGHTA, CDR2 FQGTGA. The CDR3 consists of 19 residues. V dropped 3 bases and J dropped 4; count of bases not matched to a gene: 14.

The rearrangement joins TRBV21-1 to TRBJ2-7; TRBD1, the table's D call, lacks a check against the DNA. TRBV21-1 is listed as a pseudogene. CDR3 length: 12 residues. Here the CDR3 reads CASIRQAHEQYF. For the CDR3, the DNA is TGTGCCAGCATCCGACAGGCCCACGAGCAGTACTTC.

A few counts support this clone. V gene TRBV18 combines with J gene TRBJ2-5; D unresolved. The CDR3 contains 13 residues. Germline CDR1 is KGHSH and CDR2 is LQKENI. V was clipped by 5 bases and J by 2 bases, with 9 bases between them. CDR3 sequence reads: CASSLAVQETQYF. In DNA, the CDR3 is TGTGCCAGCTCATTGGCGGTTCAAGAGACCCAGTACTTC.

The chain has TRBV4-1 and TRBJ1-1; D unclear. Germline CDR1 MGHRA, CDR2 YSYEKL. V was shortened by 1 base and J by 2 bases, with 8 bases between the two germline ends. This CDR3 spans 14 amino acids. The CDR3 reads CASSQVLVNTEAFF. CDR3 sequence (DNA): TGCGCCAGCAGCCAAGTCTTAGTAAACACTGAAGCTTTCTTT.

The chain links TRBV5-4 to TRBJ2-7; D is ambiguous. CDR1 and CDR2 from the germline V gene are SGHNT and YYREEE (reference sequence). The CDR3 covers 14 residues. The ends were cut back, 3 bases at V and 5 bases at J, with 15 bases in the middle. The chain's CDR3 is CASSSIISRDEQYF. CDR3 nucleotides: TGTGCCAGCAGCTCTATTATCTCTCGGGACGAGCAGTACTTC.

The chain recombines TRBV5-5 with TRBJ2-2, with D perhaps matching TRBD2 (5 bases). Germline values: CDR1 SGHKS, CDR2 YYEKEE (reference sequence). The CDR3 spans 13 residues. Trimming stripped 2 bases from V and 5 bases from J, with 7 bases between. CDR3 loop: CASSFGETGELFF. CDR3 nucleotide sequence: TGTGCCAGCAGCTTCGGGGAAACCGGGGAGCTGTTTTTT.

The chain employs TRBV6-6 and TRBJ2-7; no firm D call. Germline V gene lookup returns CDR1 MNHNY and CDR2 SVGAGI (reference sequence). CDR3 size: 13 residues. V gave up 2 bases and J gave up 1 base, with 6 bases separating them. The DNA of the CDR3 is TGTGCCAGCAGTTACCCCCCTTCCTACGAGCAGTACTTC. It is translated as CASSYPPSYEQYF.